The clone carrying this TCR beta chain was seen only a few times. Its specificity is not known. This CDR3 comprises 16 residues. V was shortened by 5 bases and J by 2 bases, with 16 bases between the two germline ends. Germline values: CDR1 SNHLY, CDR2 FYNNEI. This record belongs to a study of cytomegalovirus exposure and HLA in healthy donors. Findings and caveats of the study: The study designated 150 to 200 TCR beta chains cytomegalovirus-associated. From TCR beta sequences, most subjects' HLA-A and HLA-B alleles were reportedly predicted accurately. Most CMV-associated TCR beta chains were later found to appear HLA-restricted. Per a later analysis, roughly 17,000 TCR beta sequences showed association with HLA alleles at 0.05 false discovery rate.

PCR was performed using 60 Vbeta and 13 Jbeta primers. Using immunoSEQ multiplex PCR, the repertoire was profiled, and TCRdb retains in-frame clones only, with some absent. Of 110,000 to 150,000 clones listed, roughly 73% were seen once; the top ten hold under 2%. This clonotype was sampled from a female donor in good health and CMV-seronegative. Sequenced: PBMCs. The rearrangement joins TRBV2 to TRBJ1-5, with D uncertain. CDR3: CASSPPGLWGNQPQHF. Here the CDR3 DNA reads TGTGCCAGCAGTCCCCCGGGTCTCTGGGGCAATCAGCCCCAGCATTTT.